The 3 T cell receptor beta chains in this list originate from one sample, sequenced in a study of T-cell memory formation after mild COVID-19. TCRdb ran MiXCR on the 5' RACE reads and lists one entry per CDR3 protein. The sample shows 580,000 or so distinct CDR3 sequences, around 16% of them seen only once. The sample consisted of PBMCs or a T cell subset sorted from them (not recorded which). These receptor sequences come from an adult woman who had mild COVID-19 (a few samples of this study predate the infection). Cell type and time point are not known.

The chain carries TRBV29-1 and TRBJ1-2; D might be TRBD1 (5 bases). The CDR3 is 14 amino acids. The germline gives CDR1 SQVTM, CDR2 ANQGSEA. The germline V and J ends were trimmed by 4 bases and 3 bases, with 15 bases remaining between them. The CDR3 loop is CSVGPSGDDYGYTF. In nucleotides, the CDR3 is TGCAGCGTTGGCCCCTCCGGGGACGACTATGGCTACACCTTC.

CDR3 sequence (DNA): TGTGCCAGTAGTCGAATATGGGACAGGCGGATGAGCGATGGCTACACCTTC. It translates to CASSRIWDRRMSDGYTF. The chain combines TRBV19 with TRBJ1-2; TRBD1 agrees at 8 bases. CDR1 and CDR2 (germline): LNHDA, SQIVND (reference sequence). The CDR3 contains 17 residues. The V and J ends lost 5 bases and 6 bases, in that order; junction bases with no gene match: 17.

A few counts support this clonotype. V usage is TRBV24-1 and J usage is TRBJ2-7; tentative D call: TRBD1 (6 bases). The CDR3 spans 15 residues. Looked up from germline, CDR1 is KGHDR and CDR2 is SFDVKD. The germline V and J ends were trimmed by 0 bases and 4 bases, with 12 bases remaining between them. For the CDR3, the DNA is TGTGCCACCAGTGATTTGGAACAGGGAATGTACGAGCAGTACTTC. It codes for CATSDLEQGMYEQYF.